The 22 T cell receptor beta chains below come from one sample, sequenced in a study of shared clonotypes between healthy human individuals. Method: immunoSEQ multiplex PCR; TCRdb's copy keeps in-frame clones and lacks some. The profile shows under 1,100,000 clones, 65% to 75% of them singletons. The specimen was memory CD4+ T cells sorted from blood. Noted subset: CD45RA-negative fraction. All receptors come from a man between 18 and 29 years old in good health.

This CDR3 reads CAWSVGVRVEQYF. CDR3 nucleotide sequence: TGTGCCTGGAGTGTAGGAGTCCGCGTAGAGCAGTACTTC. The chain links TRBV30 to TRBJ2-7, with D uncertain. CDR1 GTSNPN and CDR2 SVGIG come from the germline V gene (reference sequence). The V gene lost 0 bases and the J gene lost 7 bases, with 13 bases spanning the gap. The CDR3 contains 13 residues.

CDR3 residues: CASSQDRLAGAISYEQYF. CDR3 sequence (DNA): TGCGCCAGCAGCCAAGATCGGTTAGCGGGAGCCATCTCCTACGAGCAGTACTTC. The rearrangement joins TRBV4-1 to TRBJ2-5, with 9 positions matching TRBD2. The DNA end is a closer match to TRBJ2-7, so the J assignment may be wrong. The V gene's germline CDR1 is MGHRA and CDR2 YSYEKL. The CDR3 covers 18 residues.

This clone was counted once. This chain uses TRBV4-1 with TRBJ2-1; 11 nucleotides align to TRBD2. Trimming took 1 base from V and 7 from J; bases not matched to a gene: 12. The CDR3 has 18 residues. Per the germline V gene, CDR1 is MGHRA and CDR2 is YSYEKL. The CDR3 region is CASSQGFLSGGAGNEQFF. The CDR3 nucleotides are TGCGCCAGCAGCCAAGGTTTCCTTAGCGGGGGGGCTGGAAATGAGCAGTTCTTC.

J is TRBJ1-1 and V is TRBV2; D is unresolved. Trimming shortened V by 2 bases and J by 1 base, and 5 bases separated the two germline ends. In germline, CDR1 is SNHLY, CDR2 FYNNEI. The CDR3 covers 13 residues. CDR3 sequence: CASSEIENTEAFF. The CDR3 DNA reads as TGTGCCAGCAGTGAAATAGAGAACACTGAAGCTTTCTTT.

The chain has TRBV5-1 and TRBJ1-3; D ambiguous. There are 15 residues in the CDR3. The V gene's germline CDR1 is SGHRS and CDR2 YFSETQ. Between the trimmed V and J ends, which lost 5 bases and 4 bases, there was a span of 16 bases. The CDR3, as DNA: TGCGCCAGCAGATCGACCCGCGAGGCCGGAAACACCATATATTTT. Its translation is CASRSTREAGNTIYF.

This clone has a handful of counts. V gene TRBV7-9 combines with J gene TRBJ2-7; the D is unclear. This CDR3 region has 13 residues. V lost 1 base to trimming and J lost 3 bases, with 7 bases between them. Germline V gene data show CDR1 as SEHNR and CDR2 as FQNEAQ (reference sequence). CDR3: CASSLGRGYEQYF. In DNA form, the CDR3 reads TGTGCCAGCAGCTTAGGGAGAGGCTACGAGCAGTACTTC. Complete variable domain (other parts from reference TRBV7-9 and TRBJ2-7): DTGVSQNPRHKITKRGQNVTFRCDPISEHNRLYWYRQTLGQGPEFLTYFQNEAQLEKSRLLSDRFSAERPKGSFSTLEIQRTEQGDSAMYLCASSLGRGYEQYFGPGTRLTVT.

This clone was observed a single time. V gene TRBV9 combines with J gene TRBJ2-7; 8 bases align to TRBD2. Per germline, CDR1 SGDLS and CDR2 YYNGEE. The CDR3 covers 17 residues. After removal of 3 bases from V and 0 bases from J, the junction contained 11 bases not matched to a gene. The CDR3 region is CASSDLHGGGTSYEQYF. CDR3 DNA: TGTGCCAGCAGCGACCTCCACGGCGGGGGGACCTCCTACGAGCAGTACTTC.

For the CDR3, the DNA is TGCGCCAGCGCAGGGAACCAAGAGACCCAGTACTTC. This encodes CASAGNQETQYF. The chain joins TRBV5-1 to TRBJ2-5, with D possibly being TRBD1 (5 bases). The V end was cut by 7 bases, the J end by 0 bases, with 7 bases between. From germline, CDR1 is SGHRS and CDR2 YFSETQ. CDR3 length equals 12 residues. The full variable domain, its missing parts supplied by reference TRBV5-1 and TRBJ2-5, is KAGVTQTPRYLIKTRGQQVTLSCSPISGHRSVSWYQQTPGQGLQFLFEYFSETQRNKGNFPGRFSGRQFSNSRSEMNVSTLELGDSALYLCASAGNQETQYFGPGTRLLVL.

This clone was picked up a small number of times. The chain recombines TRBV19 with TRBJ1-4, with 7 bases matching TRBD1. The germline gives CDR1 LNHDA, CDR2 SQIVND (reference sequence). V lost 7 bases, J lost 0 bases, and 5 bases stayed unmatched. This CDR3 has 15 amino acids. The CDR3 is CASTPGGATNEKLFF. The CDR3 bases are TGTGCCAGTACCCCAGGGGGGGCAACTAATGAAAAACTGTTTTTT.

The sample holds one count of this clone. Germline and junction disagree at one end, which may indicate a read error. The rearrangement uses TRBV7-7 and TRBJ2-7; perhaps TRBD1 as D (6 bases). This CDR3 has 13 amino acids. The V gene's germline CDR1 is SSHAT and CDR2 FNYEAQ (reference sequence). In DNA, the CDR3 is TGTGCTAGCAGCGTCACCCAGGGGATGGAGCAGTACTTC. The encoded protein is CASSVTQGMEQYF.

This chain joins TRBV5-4 and TRBJ2-7, with 15 bases that match TRBD2. Looked up from germline, CDR1 is SGHNT and CDR2 is YYREEE (reference sequence). This CDR3 comprises 14 residues. V gave up 4 bases and J gave up 6 bases; unmatched junction bases: 2. The DNA for the CDR3 is TGTGCCAGCAGCCAGGGACTAGCGGGAGGCGAGCAGTACTTC. The encoded protein is CASSQGLAGGEQYF.

This rearrangement joins TRBV14 to TRBJ2-3; 10 nucleotides agree with TRBD2. The ends lost 1 base at V and 0 bases at J; junction bases unmatched: 7. The germline CDR1 and CDR2 sequences are SGHDN and FVKESK. CDR3 size: 18 residues. Here the CDR3 DNA reads TGTGCCAGCAGCCAAGGAAGACTAGCGGGCGCTAGCACAGATACGCAGTATTTT. Its translation is CASSQGRLAGASTDTQYF.

This chain joins TRBV5-1 and TRBJ1-6; 8 bases match TRBD1. V lost 3 bases, J lost 9 bases, and 8 bases stayed unmatched. The germline V gene encodes CDR1 SGHRS and CDR2 YFSETQ. The CDR3 loop spans 15 amino acids. DNA of the CDR3: TGCGCCAGCAGCTCCGATGGACAGGGCGGTTCACCCCTCCACTTT. Amino acids: CASSSDGQGGSPLHF.

This chain uses TRBV10-3 with TRBJ2-1; D is unclear. The CDR3 spans 15 residues. Per the germline V gene, CDR1 is ENHRY and CDR2 is SYGVKD. Trimming took 3 bases from V and 5 from J, leaving 14 bases between them. CDR3 coding DNA: TGTGCCATCAGTGATTTCCTCGCCGGGCACAATGAGCAGTTCTTC. Encoded protein: CAISDFLAGHNEQFF.

This chain joins TRBV7-9 and TRBJ2-7, with TRBD1 identical over 7 bases. J was trimmed by 1 base and V by 2 bases; bases with no gene match: 11. The CDR3 loop spans 17 amino acids. Germline V gives CDR1 SEHNR, CDR2 FQNEAQ (reference sequence). CDR3 amino acids: CASSLLRLRDSSYEQYF. The CDR3 region has the DNA TGTGCCAGCAGCTTACTCCGGCTTCGGGACAGTTCCTACGAGCAGTACTTC.

The V call is TRBV7-9, the J call TRBJ1-6, with 7 bases identical to TRBD1. With 5 bases clipped from V and 10 bases from J, the junction kept 14 bases outside the gene matches. In germline, CDR1 is SEHNR, CDR2 FQNEAQ (reference sequence). The CDR3 totals 16 residues. The CDR3: CASSPMLTGLKSPLHF. DNA for the CDR3: TGTGCCAGCAGCCCGATGCTGACAGGGTTAAAGTCACCCCTCCACTTT.

V and J are TRBV5-1 and TRBJ1-4; TRBD1 aligns across 7 bases. The J segment lost 4 bases and the V segment lost 0 bases, leaving 3 bases of the junction unmatched. Germline CDR1 reads SGHRS; CDR2 reads YFSETQ. This CDR3 spans 15 amino acids. CDR3 DNA sequence: TGCGCCAGCAGCTTGGAGCAGGGGGATAATGAAAAACTGTTTTTT. This codes for CASSLEQGDNEKLFF.

The chain couples TRBV2 to TRBJ2-7; 7 bases line up with TRBD1. The V and J ends lost 4 bases and 3 bases, in that order; junction bases with no gene match: 3. Germline CDR1 reads SNHLY; CDR2 reads FYNNEI. This CDR3 spans 13 amino acids. The CDR3 DNA follows: TGTGCCAGCAGTGTTAACAGGGGCTACGAGCAGTACTTC. Translated: CASSVNRGYEQYF.

The J gene is TRBJ1-2, the V gene TRBV7-9; D not certain. Trimming removed 1 base from V and 4 bases from J, with 7 bases in between. CDR1 SEHNR and CDR2 FQNEAQ come from the germline V gene (reference sequence). The CDR3 length is 13 residues. The CDR3 DNA reads as TGTGCCAGCAGCTTAGGGGGAGTCTATGGCTACACCTTC. It is translated as CASSLGGVYGYTF.

This clone was picked up a small number of times. The chain joins TRBV30 to TRBJ1-6; D not resolved. The ends were cut back, 0 bases at V and 4 bases at J, with 10 bases in the middle. The V gene's germline CDR1 is GTSNPN and CDR2 SVGIG (reference sequence). This CDR3 comprises 15 residues. The CDR3 here is CAWSVPEGYNSPLHF. The CDR3 DNA reads TGTGCCTGGAGTGTACCTGAGGGATATAATTCACCCCTCCACTTT.

This clone was counted only a few times. V is TRBV30 and J is TRBJ1-3, with a weak D call TRBD1 (5 bases). The ends were cut back, 3 bases at V and 2 bases at J, with 23 bases in the middle. CDR1 is GTSNPN, CDR2 SVGIG, per germline (reference sequence). This CDR3 spans 18 amino acids. Here the CDR3 DNA reads TGTGCCTGGAGCGACTCACGGGGGGGGAACAACCCTGGAAACACCATATATTTT. It codes for CAWSDSRGGNNPGNTIYF.

V and J are TRBV12-1 and TRBJ2-3; TRBD2 is taken as the D call from the table, unchecked against the DNA. TRBV12-1 is a documented pseudogene. This CDR3 contains 18 residues. The CDR3 spells CASSFRIRLADRTDTQYF. The CDR3 nucleotides are TGTGCCAGCAGCTTTCGAATCCGGTTAGCGGACCGCACAGATACGCAGTATTTT.